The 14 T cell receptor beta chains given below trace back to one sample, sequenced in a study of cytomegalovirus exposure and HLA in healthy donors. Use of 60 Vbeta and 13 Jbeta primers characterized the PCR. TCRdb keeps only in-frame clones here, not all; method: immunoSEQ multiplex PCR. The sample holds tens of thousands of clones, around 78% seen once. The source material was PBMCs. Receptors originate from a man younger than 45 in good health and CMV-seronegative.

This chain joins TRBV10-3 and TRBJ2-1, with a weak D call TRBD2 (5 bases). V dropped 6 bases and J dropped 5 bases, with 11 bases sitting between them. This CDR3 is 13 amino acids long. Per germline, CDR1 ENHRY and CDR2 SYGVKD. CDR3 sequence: CAIRSDSDNEQFF. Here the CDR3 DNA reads TGTGCCATCAGGTCGGACTCAGACAATGAGCAGTTCTTC.

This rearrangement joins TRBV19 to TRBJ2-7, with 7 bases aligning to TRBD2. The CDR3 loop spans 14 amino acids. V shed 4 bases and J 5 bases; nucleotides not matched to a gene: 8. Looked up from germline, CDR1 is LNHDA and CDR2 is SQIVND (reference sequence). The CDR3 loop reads CASSTWEGGHEQYF. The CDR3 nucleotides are TGTGCCAGTAGTACCTGGGAGGGCGGGCACGAGCAGTACTTC.

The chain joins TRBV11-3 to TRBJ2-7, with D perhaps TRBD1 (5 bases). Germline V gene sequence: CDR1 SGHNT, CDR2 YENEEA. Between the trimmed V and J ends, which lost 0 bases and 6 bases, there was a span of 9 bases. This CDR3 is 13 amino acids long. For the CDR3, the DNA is TGTGCCAGCAGCTTAGAATTTGGGGCCGAGCAGTACGTC. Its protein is CASSLEFGAEQYV.

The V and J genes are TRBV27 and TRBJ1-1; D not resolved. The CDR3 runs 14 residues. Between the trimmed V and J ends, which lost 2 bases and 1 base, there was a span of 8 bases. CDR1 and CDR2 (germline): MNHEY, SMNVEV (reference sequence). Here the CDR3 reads CASSLVNGNTEAFF. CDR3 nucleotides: TGTGCCAGCAGTTTAGTTAACGGGAACACTGAAGCTTTCTTT.

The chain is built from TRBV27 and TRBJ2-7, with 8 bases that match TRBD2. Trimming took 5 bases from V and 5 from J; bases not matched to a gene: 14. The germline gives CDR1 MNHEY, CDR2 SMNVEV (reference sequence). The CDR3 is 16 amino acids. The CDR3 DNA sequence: TGTGCCAGCAGTCTAAAGACTAGCGACCCAATGAACGAGCAGTACGTC. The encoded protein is CASSLKTSDPMNEQYV.

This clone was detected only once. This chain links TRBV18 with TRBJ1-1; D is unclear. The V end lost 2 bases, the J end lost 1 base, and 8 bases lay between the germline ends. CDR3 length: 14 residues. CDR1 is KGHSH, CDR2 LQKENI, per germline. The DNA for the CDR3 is TGTGCCAGCTCACCAGGCAGCGCGAACACTGAAGCTTTCTTT. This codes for CASSPGSANTEAFF.

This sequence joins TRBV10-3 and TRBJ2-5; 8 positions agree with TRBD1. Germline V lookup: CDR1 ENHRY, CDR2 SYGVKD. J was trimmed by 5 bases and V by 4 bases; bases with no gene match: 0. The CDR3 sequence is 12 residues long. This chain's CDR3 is CAISAGGETQYF. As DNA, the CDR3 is TGTGCCATCAGTGCAGGGGGCGAGACCCAGTACTTC.

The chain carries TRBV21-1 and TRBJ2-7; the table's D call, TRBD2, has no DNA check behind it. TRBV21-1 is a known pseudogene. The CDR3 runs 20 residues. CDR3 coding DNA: TGTGCCAGCAGCAAATACCGTCTCACTTACAATAGCGAAAGCTCCTACGAGCAGTACGTC. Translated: CASSKYRLTYNSESSYEQYV.

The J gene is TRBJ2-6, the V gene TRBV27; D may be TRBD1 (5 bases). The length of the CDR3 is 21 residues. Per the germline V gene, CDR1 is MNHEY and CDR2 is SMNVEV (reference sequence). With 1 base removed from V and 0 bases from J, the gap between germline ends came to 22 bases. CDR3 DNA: TGTGCCAGCAGTTTATTTCCGCCCGTGGGGCAGTTGAGCTCTGGGGCCAACGTCCTGACTTTC. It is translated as CASSLFPPVGQLSSGANVLTF. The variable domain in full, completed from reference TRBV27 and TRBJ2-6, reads EAQVTQNPRYLITVTGKKLTVTCSQNMNHEYMSWYRQDPGLGLRQIYYSMNVEVTDKGDVPEGYKVSRKEKRNFPLILESPSPNQTSLYFCASSLFPPVGQLSSGANVLTFGAGSRLTVL.

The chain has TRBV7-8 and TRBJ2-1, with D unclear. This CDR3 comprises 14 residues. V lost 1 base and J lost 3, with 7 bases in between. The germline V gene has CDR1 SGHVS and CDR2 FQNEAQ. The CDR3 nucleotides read TGTGCCAGCAGCTTAGTCCGGTTCTACAATGAGCAGTTCTTC. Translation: CASSLVRFYNEQFF. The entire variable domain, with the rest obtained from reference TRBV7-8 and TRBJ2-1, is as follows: GAGVSQSPRYKVAKRGQDVALRCDPISGHVSLFWYQQALGQGPEFLTYFQNEAQLDKSGLPSDRFFAERPEGSVSTLKIQRTQQEDSAVYLCASSLVRFYNEQFFGPGTRLTVL.

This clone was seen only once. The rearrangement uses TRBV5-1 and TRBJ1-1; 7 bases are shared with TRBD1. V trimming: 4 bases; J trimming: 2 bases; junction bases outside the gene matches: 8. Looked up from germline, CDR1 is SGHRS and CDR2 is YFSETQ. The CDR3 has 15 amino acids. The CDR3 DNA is TGCGCCAGCAGCCCCTGGGACAGAGAAAACACTGAAGCTTTCTTT. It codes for CASSPWDRENTEAFF.

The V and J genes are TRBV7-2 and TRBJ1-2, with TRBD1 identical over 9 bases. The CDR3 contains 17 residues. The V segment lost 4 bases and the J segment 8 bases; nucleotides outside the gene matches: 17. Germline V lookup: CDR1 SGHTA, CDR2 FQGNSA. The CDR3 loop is CASSSTPGQGYFGGYTF. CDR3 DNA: TGTGCCAGCAGCTCCACTCCGGGACAGGGATACTTTGGGGGCTACACCTTC.

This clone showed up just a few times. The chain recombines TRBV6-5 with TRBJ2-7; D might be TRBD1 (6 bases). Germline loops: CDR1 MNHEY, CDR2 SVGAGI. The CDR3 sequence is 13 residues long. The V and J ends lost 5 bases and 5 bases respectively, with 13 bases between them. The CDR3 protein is CASSTFYRDEQYF. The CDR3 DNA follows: TGTGCCAGCAGTACTTTCTACAGGGACGAGCAGTACTTC.

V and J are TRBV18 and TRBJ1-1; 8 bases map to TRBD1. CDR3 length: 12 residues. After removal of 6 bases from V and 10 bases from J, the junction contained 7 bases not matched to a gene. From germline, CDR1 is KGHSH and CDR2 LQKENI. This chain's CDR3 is CASSPGQGVAFF. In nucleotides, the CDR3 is TGTGCCAGCTCGCCCGGACAGGGTGTAGCTTTCTTT.